Sequencing of this T cell receptor (beta chain) was carried out in a study of T cell responses to AZD1222 COVID-19 vaccine. Clones were read by immunoSEQ multiplex PCR, and TCRdb kept only the in-frame ones, dropping some. The sample carries tens of thousands of clones, roughly 84% recorded once. Notes on the study in general: Repertoires were collected only later (after the peak T cell response had occurred). At baseline, seropositivity was found in only a handful of AZD1222 recipients. Once two AZD1222 doses were given, Spike-specific TCR breadth and depth went up. Vaccine-associated CD4 TCRs ranged over spike, dominating at 160-218 and 743-854.

This clone occurred once. Its antigen is unidentified. Source: peripheral blood, taken 28 days after the second AZD1222 dose. The clonotype originates from an adult who received the AZD1222 COVID-19 vaccine.

The CDR3 DNA is TGTGCCAGCATACGGGACAGGGAAGAGCAGTACTTC. This sequence encodes CASIRDREEQYF. The rearrangement links TRBV2 to TRBJ2-7, with 9 bases fitting TRBD1. The CDR3 is 12 residues long. The ends lost 7 bases at V and 7 bases at J; junction bases unmatched: 5. Germline CDR1 and CDR2: SNHLY and FYNNEI.